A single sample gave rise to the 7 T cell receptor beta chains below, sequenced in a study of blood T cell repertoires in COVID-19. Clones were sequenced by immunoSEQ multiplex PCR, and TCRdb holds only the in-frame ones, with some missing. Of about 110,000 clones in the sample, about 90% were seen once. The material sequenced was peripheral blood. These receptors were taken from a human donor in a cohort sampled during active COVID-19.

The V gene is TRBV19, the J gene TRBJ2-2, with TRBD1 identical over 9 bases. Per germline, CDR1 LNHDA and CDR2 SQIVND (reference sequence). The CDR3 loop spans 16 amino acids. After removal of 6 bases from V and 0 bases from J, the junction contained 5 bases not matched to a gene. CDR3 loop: CASRRQGGTNTGELFF. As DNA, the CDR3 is TGTGCCAGTAGACGACAGGGGGGGACGAACACCGGGGAGCTGTTTTTT.

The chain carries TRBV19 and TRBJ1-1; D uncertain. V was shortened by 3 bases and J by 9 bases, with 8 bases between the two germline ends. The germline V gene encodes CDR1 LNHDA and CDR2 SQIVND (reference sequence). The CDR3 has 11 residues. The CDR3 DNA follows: TGTGCCAGTAGTATCAGGTTTCAAGCTTTCTTT. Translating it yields CASSIRFQAFF. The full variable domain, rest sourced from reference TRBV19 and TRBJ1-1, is DGGITQSPKYLFRKEGQNVTLSCEQNLNHDAMYWYRQDPGQGLRLIYYSQIVNDFQKGDIAEGYSVSREKKESFPLTVTSAQKNPTAFYLCASSIRFQAFFGQGTRLTVV.

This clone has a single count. The chain's CDR3 is CASSSQGSKTDTQYF. DNA for the CDR3: TGCGCCAGCAGCTCTCAGGGGTCTAAGACAGATACGCAGTATTTT. The rearrangement joins TRBV5-1 to TRBJ2-3; TRBD1 is a possible D gene (6 bases). The ends were cut back, 3 bases at V and 3 bases at J, with 14 bases in the middle. The CDR3 consists of 15 residues. The germline CDR1 and CDR2 sequences are SGHRS and YFSETQ.

The chain's CDR3 is CATAGTPGVLTF. The CDR3 DNA reads as TGTGCCACCGCAGGGACACCTGGTGTCCTGACTTTC. The chain couples TRBV24-1 to TRBJ2-6, with D perhaps TRBD1 (6 bases). Germline CDR1 and CDR2: KGHDR and SFDVKD. Trimming left V 9 bases short and J 13 bases short, with 15 bases between. The CDR3 is made up of 12 amino acids.

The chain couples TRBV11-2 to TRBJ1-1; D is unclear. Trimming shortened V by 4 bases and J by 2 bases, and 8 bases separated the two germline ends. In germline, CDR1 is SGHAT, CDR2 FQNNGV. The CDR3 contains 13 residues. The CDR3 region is CASSSGINTEAFF. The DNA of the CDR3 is TGTGCCAGCAGCTCGGGGATAAACACTGAAGCTTTCTTT.

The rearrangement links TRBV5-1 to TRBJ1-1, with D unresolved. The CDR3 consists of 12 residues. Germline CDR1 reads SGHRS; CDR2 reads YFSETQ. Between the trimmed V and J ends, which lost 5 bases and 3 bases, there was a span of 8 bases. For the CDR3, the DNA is TGCGCCAGCAGATCGGGATACACTGAAGCTTTCTTT. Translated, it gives CASRSGYTEAFF.

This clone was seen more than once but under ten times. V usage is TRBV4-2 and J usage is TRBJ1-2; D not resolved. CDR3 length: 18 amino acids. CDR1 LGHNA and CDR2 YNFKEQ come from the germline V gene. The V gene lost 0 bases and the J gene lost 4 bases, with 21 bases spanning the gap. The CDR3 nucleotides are TGTGCCAGCAGCCAAGAGGTAGTCGGAAGGGAGAATATCTATGGCTACACCTTC. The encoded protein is CASSQEVVGRENIYGYTF.